The rows below give T cell receptor beta chains drawn from one sample of a study of beta chain features in type 1 diabetes. Sequenced by immunoSEQ multiplex PCR; TCRdb stores in-frame clones only, minus some. The sample lists fewer than 15,000 clones, 35% to 55% occurring once. The source material was stem cell memory CD4+ T cells from blood. The receptors here all came from a man between 18 and 29 years old in good health. Both conserved end residues are part of each CDR3. Each record gives: V gene, J gene, clone size, D gene, CDR3 DNA, CDR3 protein. The D gene is left open where the match is weak. Size values are once, few and many counts, or a class for expanded clones, and some rows have none.

>TRBV12-5|TRBJ2-5|.|TRBD1
TGTGCTAGTGGTACGACAGGGCGGGAGACCCAGTACTTC
CASGTTGRETQYF
>TRBV7-2|TRBJ2-1|.|TRBD2
TGTGCCAGCAGCCTCGGGACTAGCGAAGTAAATGAGCAGTTCTTC
CASSLGTSEVNEQFF
>TRBV5-1|TRBJ1-1|few|.
TGCGCCAGCAGTCTGTCAGGGTACACTCGTGGTACTGAAGCTTTCTTT
CASSLSGYTRGTEAFF
>TRBV28|TRBJ1-6|.|TRBD1
TGTGCCAGCAGTCCTGAGACAGGGGGTCGCTCACCCCTCCACTTT
CASSPETGGRSPLHF
>TRBV5-1|TRBJ2-3|once|.
TGCGCCAGCAGGGAGTTGACAGGCAGTAATACGCAGTATTTT
CASRELTGSNTQYF
>TRBV11-2|TRBJ2-1|.|TRBD2
TGTGCCAGCAGCTCGGGACTAGCAAACCATGAGCAGTTCTTC
CASSSGLANHEQFF
>TRBV5-4|TRBJ2-1|.|TRBD2
TGTGCCAGCACCTCTGGCGGGGGGCCCTCTTTATTATACAATGAACAGTTCTTC
CASTSGGGPSLLYNEQFF
>TRBV7-2|TRBJ2-1|.|.
TGTGCCAGCAGCTTTACTCCTAGCGCAGCCTACAATGAGCAGTTCTTC
CASSFTPSAAYNEQFF
>TRBV10-1|TRBJ2-6|few|TRBD1
TGCGCCAGCAGTGAAACAGTCCCGGGACAGGGGGCGCGTGGGGCCAACGTCCTGACTTTC
CASSETVPGQGARGANVLTF
>TRBV2|TRBJ1-3|.|.
TGTGCCAGCAGTGAACAGGGCCCGGGAAACACCATATATTTT
CASSEQGPGNTIYF
>TRBV7-3|TRBJ2-1|few|.
TGTGCCAGCAGCTTACTGGCTAGCGAGTCCGGTGAGCAGTTCTTC
CASSLLASESGEQFF
>TRBV14|TRBJ2-1|.|TRBD2
TGTGCCAGCAGCCAAGGCGGGGGGGGTTACAATGAGCAGTTCTTC
CASSQGGGGYNEQFF
>TRBV18|TRBJ2-7|few|.
TGTGCCAGCTCAACGAGAGCGGCCTACGAGCAGTACTTC
CASSTRAAYEQYF
>TRBV30|TRBJ2-7|few|.
TGTGCCTGGGGAACAGGGTCCTACGAGCAGTACTTC
CAWGTGSYEQYF
>TRBV6-5|TRBJ1-6|.|TRBD1
TGTGCCAGCAGTTACTTGGGACAGGGTCAAGGTCCCCTCCACTTT
CASSYLGQGQGPLHF
>TRBV6-1|TRBJ2-1|.|.
TGTGCCAGCAGTGACACAGGCCCCTACAATGAGCAGTTCTTC
CASSDTGPYNEQFF
>TRBV6-6|TRBJ2-3|.|.
TGTGCCAGCAGACCTACGACATTGACAGATACGCAGTATTTT
CASRPTTLTDTQYF
>TRBV7-2|TRBJ2-3|.|TRBD2
TGTGCCAGCAGCTTAGATACTAGCGGGGGGGCAGATACGCAGTATTTT
CASSLDTSGGADTQYF
>TRBV28|TRBJ2-7|few|TRBD2
TGTGCCAGCAGCTACCGACTAGCGGGGGGTTATTCCTACGAGCAGTACTTC
CASSYRLAGGYSYEQYF
>TRBV2|TRBJ2-7|.|TRBD2
TGTGCCAGCAGCGCCGTGGAAGCGGGGAGCTACGAGCAGTACTTC
CASSAVEAGSYEQYF
>TRBV18|TRBJ2-7|few|TRBD1
TGTGCCAGCTCAACGAGGACAGGTTTTTCCTACGAGCAGTACTTC
CASSTRTGFSYEQYF
>TRBV11-3|TRBJ2-5|.|.
TGTGCCAGCAGCTTAGGGGGGCGGGAGGAGACCCAGTACTTC
CASSLGGREETQYF
>TRBV23-1|TRBJ2-7|few|TRBD1
TGCGCCAGCAGTCAATCGGGGCAGGGGGCCTACGAGCAGTACTTC
CASSQSGQGAYEQYF
>TRBV11-2|TRBJ2-5|.|.
TGTGCCAGCAGCAAAGGCGGCCAAGAGACCCAGTACTTC
CASSKGGQETQYF
>TRBV13|TRBJ2-3|.|TRBD1
TGTGCCAGCAGCTTAGTACGGACAGGGGGCACAGATACGCAGTATTTT
CASSLVRTGGTDTQYF
>TRBV11-2|TRBJ1-2|few|TRBD1
TGTGCCAGCAGCCTCGACAGGGGGCCTACTGGCTACACCTTC
CASSLDRGPTGYTF
>TRBV7-3|TRBJ2-6|few|TRBD1
TGTGCCAGCGGCCAGGGGGCTGGCTCTGGGGCCAACGTCCTGACTTTC
CASGQGAGSGANVLTF
>TRBV15|TRBJ2-7|few|TRBD1
TGTGCCACCAGCTGGACAGGCACTTCCTACGAGCAGTACTTC
CATSWTGTSYEQYF
>TRBV12-5|TRBJ2-7|few|.
TGTGCTAGTGGTTTGCAATCAGGGGGGATCTCCTACGAGCAGTACTTC
CASGLQSGGISYEQYF
>TRBV11-2|TRBJ2-1|.|TRBD2
TGTGCCAGCTCTAGCGGGGGGGCCTATGAGCAGTTCTTC
CASSSGGAYEQFF
>TRBV7-9|TRBJ2-7|few|.
TGTGCCAGCCTTACCTACGAGCAGTACTTC
CASLTYEQYF
>TRBV4-2|TRBJ2-1|.|TRBD2
TGTGCCTCAGACAGAGCGGGGGAGGGGAATGAGCAGTTCTTC
CASDRAGEGNEQFF
>TRBV5-1|TRBJ2-2|once|TRBD2
TGCGCCAGCACCCGGACTAGCGGGGGGGCCTGGAACACCGGGGAGCTGTTTTTT
CASTRTSGGAWNTGELFF
>TRBV10-3|TRBJ1-6|.|.
TGTGCCATCAGTGAGGCCATTCAGGCCTCACCCCTCCACTTT
CAISEAIQASPLHF
>TRBV5-4|TRBJ1-2|.|.
TGTGCCAGCAGCTTGGCAGGAGGGATCTATGGCTACACCTTC
CASSLAGGIYGYTF
>TRBV10-3|TRBJ2-5|few|.
TGTGCCATCAGTGACCAGGGAGGGGGGGAGACCCAGTACTTC
CAISDQGGGETQYF
>TRBV18|TRBJ1-3|.|.
TGTGCCAGCTCGCTCCTACAGGAGATCTCTGGAAACACCATATATTTT
CASSLLQEISGNTIYF
>TRBV7-8|TRBJ2-5|once|.
TGTGCCAGCAGCTTTTTTACAGTCCAAGAGACCCAGTACTTC
CASSFFTVQETQYF
>TRBV28|TRBJ2-3|.|.
TGTGCCAGCAGCCCGGCCGCGGCTGCACGGACAGATACGCAGTATTTT
CASSPAAAARTDTQYF
>TRBV2|TRBJ1-5|.|TRBD1
TGTGCCAGCACCGGGACAGGGCGCAGCAATCAGCCCCAGCATTTT
CASTGTGRSNQPQHF